The rows below give T cell receptor beta chains drawn from one sample of a study of blood T cell repertoires in COVID-19. Profiled with immunoSEQ multiplex PCR; TCRdb holds only in-frame clones, not every one. The sample shows some 150,000 clones, around 80% of them seen only once. The sequencing sample was made of peripheral blood. The receptor set was obtained from a man aged 55 to 69 with acute or convalescent COVID-19. Each CDR3 is given with its conserved first and last residue. A D gene is named only where the DNA matches it firmly. Some rows have no size entry. The others give once, few or many, or a class for an expanded clone.

clone_size j_call v_call d_call cdr3_nt cdr3_aa
NA TRBJ2-7 TRBV25-1 NA TGTGCCAGCAGTGAGGGGGGGCGGGTACTCGAGCAGTACTTC CASSEGGRVLEQYF
once TRBJ2-3 TRBV18 NA TGTGCCAGCTCAGCTCTACAGGGTGTAGATACGCAGTATTTT CASSALQGVDTQYF
NA TRBJ2-5 TRBV10-2 NA TGCGCCAGCCGAAAGTCATCGGCGGCGAAAGAGACCCAGTACTTC CASRKSSAAKETQYF
NA TRBJ1-2 TRBV19 NA TGTGCAGGGCGGACCCGGGGCTATGGCTACACCTTC CAGRTRGYGYTF
few TRBJ1-3 TRBV3-1/TRBV3-2 NA TGTGCCAGCAGCCAATCTTCGCTTAGCTCTGGAAACACCATATATTTT CASSQSSLSSGNTIYF
few TRBJ2-1 TRBV7-6 NA TGTGCCAGCAGCTTAAGGCCGGGAGAGGACAATGAGCAGTTCTTC CASSLRPGEDNEQFF
NA TRBJ2-3 TRBV5-1 TRBD2 TGCGCCAGCAGCCCCTCAGCGGGAGACTCAGATACGCAGTATTTT CASSPSAGDSDTQYF
NA TRBJ1-5 TRBV6-1 TRBD1 TGTGCCAGCAGTGATTCAGGGGGTAGCAATCAGCCCCAGCATTTT CASSDSGGSNQPQHF
few TRBJ1-6 TRBV6-5 NA TGTGCCAGCTGCCCCGGGCAGGGGCATTCACCCCTCCACTTT CASCPGQGHSPLHF
NA TRBJ2-1 TRBV28 NA TGTGCCAGCAGTTTAGGTGGGGGGAGAGGGAATGAGCAGTTCTTC CASSLGGGRGNEQFF
NA TRBJ2-7 TRBV7-8 TRBD1 TGTGCCAGCAGCTTAGGAACCGGGACAGGGGCCCTCGAGCAGTACTTC CASSLGTGTGALEQYF
NA TRBJ2-3 TRBV24-1 NA TGTGCCACCAGTATTCCAGGCACAGATACGCAGTATTTT CATSIPGTDTQYF
NA TRBJ1-1 TRBV18 NA TGTGCCAGCTCACCCTATAACCCGGGACAAAAGAACACTGAAGCTTTCTTT CASSPYNPGQKNTEAFF
NA TRBJ1-5 TRBV19 NA TGTGCCAGTAGTTACACGTCGACAGGACCCCATCAGCCCCAGCATTTT CASSYTSTGPHQPQHF
NA TRBJ1-4 TRBV7-9 NA TGTGCCAGCAGCCCTAACGGTAAAAAACTGTTTTTT CASSPNGKKLFF
many TRBJ2-1 TRBV11-2 TRBD2 TGTGCCAGCAGCTATCCGGGACTAGGGAGTGTCAATGAGCAGTTCTTC CASSYPGLGSVNEQFF
NA TRBJ2-2 TRBV9 NA TGTGCCAGCAGCGACGGACTCCCAGGGCTGTTTTTT CASSDGLPGLFF
NA TRBJ2-3 TRBV10-3 TRBD2 TGTGCCATCAGCGCCGCCGGGACTAGCAGCACAGATACGCAGTATTTT CAISAAGTSSTDTQYF
NA TRBJ2-7 TRBV21-1 NA TGTGCCAGCACCAAATGTATTAGCTCCTACGAGCAGTACTTC CASTKCISSYEQYF
NA TRBJ1-2 TRBV3-1/TRBV3-2 TRBD1 TGTGCCAGCAGCCAGGGGACAGGTCTAGGCTACACCTTC CASSQGTGLGYTF
NA TRBJ2-2 TRBV14 NA TGTGCCAGCAGCCAAGGTTCAGGTGGAGGCACCGGGGAGCTGTTTTTT CASSQGSGGGTGELFF
NA TRBJ2-5 TRBV18 TRBD1 TGTGCCAGCTCACCGCCCGGGACAGGGGGGGAGACCCAGTACTTC CASSPPGTGGETQYF
few TRBJ2-7 TRBV18 NA TGTGCCAGCTCAATGACAAGCTCCTACGAGCAGTACTTC CASSMTSSYEQYF
NA TRBJ2-7 TRBV9 TRBD2 TGTGCCAGCAGCCCCCAACTAGCGGGAGTTAAGGAGCAGTACTTC CASSPQLAGVKEQYF
NA TRBJ2-1 TRBV24-1 TRBD1 TGTGCCACCAGTGATGGACAGGGGGATTGGACTAGGGTGGCCTACAATGAGCAGTTCTTC CATSDGQGDWTRVAYNEQFF
NA TRBJ1-2 TRBV6-5 TRBD1 TGTGCCAGCAGGCCGGGACAGGGGGGCGGGGGCTACACCTTC CASRPGQGGGGYTF
NA TRBJ1-1 TRBV6-5 TRBD1 TGTGCCAGCAGTTACTCGGACAGGATGAACACTGAAGCTTTCTTT CASSYSDRMNTEAFF
NA TRBJ2-1 TRBV5-1 NA TGCGCCAGCAGCTTGTCCTCCAATGAGCAGTTCTTC CASSLSSNEQFF
NA TRBJ2-5 TRBV6-4 TRBD1 TGTGCCAGCAGCAAAAACAGGGGGGAGACCCAGTACTTC CASSKNRGETQYF
NA TRBJ2-7 TRBV18 NA TGTGCCAGCTCGCCCCAGGGGACCTACGAGCAGTACTTC CASSPQGTYEQYF
NA TRBJ2-7 TRBV6-5 NA TGTGCCAGCAAAGGCAGGACTTACGAGCAGTACTTC CASKGRTYEQYF
NA TRBJ2-7 TRBV7-3 NA TGTGCCAGCAGCCAGGTGGGTGGCTACGAGCAGTACTTC CASSQVGGYEQYF
NA TRBJ2-7 TRBV21-1 NA TGTGAGGGGGGGGATCGGTACGAGCAGTACTTC CEGGDRYEQYF
NA TRBJ2-7 TRBV28 TRBD1 TGTGCCAGCAGCCTCGGACAGGGTTTCAACGAGCAGTACTTC CASSLGQGFNEQYF
NA TRBJ1-5 TRBV10-3 TRBD1 TGTGCCATCAGCGAGGGGACAGGGTCGAATAGCAATCAGCCCCAGCATTTT CAISEGTGSNSNQPQHF
NA TRBJ2-3 TRBV6-5 TRBD2 TGTGCCAGCAGTTTAAGGACTAGCGCACAAGATACGCAGTATTTT CASSLRTSAQDTQYF
NA TRBJ2-7 TRBV19 TRBD2 TGTGCCAGTAGTTTGCGGACTAGCGGGGGCTCCTACGAGCAGTACTTC CASSLRTSGGSYEQYF
NA TRBJ2-1 TRBV7-9 TRBD2 TGTGCCAGCAGCTTAGCGGGAGGGCGCTACAATGAGCAGTTCTTC CASSLAGGRYNEQFF
NA TRBJ2-7 TRBV5-1 NA TGCGCCAGCAGCCCGGATGGACAGCCCTCCTACGAGCAGTACTTC CASSPDGQPSYEQYF
NA TRBJ1-3 TRBV2 NA TGTGCCAGCAGTGAAAGTTCGGGAACCTCTGGAAACACCATATATTTT CASSESSGTSGNTIYF
few TRBJ2-7 TRBV19 TRBD2 TGTGCCAGTAGGCAGGGGACTAGCGGATCCTACGAGCAGTACTTC CASRQGTSGSYEQYF
few TRBJ1-2 TRBV29-1 NA TGCAGCGTTGAAGAAGGTCTAGGAACAGGGGGCTACACCTTC CSVEEGLGTGGYTF
NA TRBJ2-2 TRBV23-1 NA TGCGCCAGCAGTCGGGGGGCCGGGGAGCTGTTTTTT CASSRGAGELFF
NA TRBJ1-2 TRBV9 NA TGTGCCAGCAGAGGGACACAGGGCCTCTATGGCTACACCTTC CASRGTQGLYGYTF
NA TRBJ2-5 TRBV5-5 NA TGTGCCAGCAGCTTGATTTTCGGGACTGAACGTTGGGAGACCCAGTACTTC CASSLIFGTERWETQYF
NA TRBJ2-1 TRBV4-2 NA TGTGCCAGCAGCCCCAGTTCGGGGTTTTACAATGAGCAGTTCTTC CASSPSSGFYNEQFF
NA TRBJ2-5 TRBV10-3 NA TGTGCCATCAGTGACTACAGCCAAGAGACCCAGTACTTC CAISDYSQETQYF
NA TRBJ1-5 TRBV27 NA TGTGCCAGCAGTTTATGGGGGGGGCAGCCCCAGCATTTT CASSLWGGQPQHF
NA TRBJ2-3 TRBV5-5 NA TGTGCCAGCAGCCCCCGGTGGGGGGAGGCAGATACGCAGTATTTT CASSPRWGEADTQYF
NA TRBJ2-2 TRBV2 NA TGTGCCAGCAGTGTTAGGGGCTTCGGCACCGGGGAGCTGTTTTTT CASSVRGFGTGELFF
NA TRBJ1-5 TRBV30 NA TGTGCCTGGAGTGTCCATAGCAATCAGCCCCAGCATTTT CAWSVHSNQPQHF